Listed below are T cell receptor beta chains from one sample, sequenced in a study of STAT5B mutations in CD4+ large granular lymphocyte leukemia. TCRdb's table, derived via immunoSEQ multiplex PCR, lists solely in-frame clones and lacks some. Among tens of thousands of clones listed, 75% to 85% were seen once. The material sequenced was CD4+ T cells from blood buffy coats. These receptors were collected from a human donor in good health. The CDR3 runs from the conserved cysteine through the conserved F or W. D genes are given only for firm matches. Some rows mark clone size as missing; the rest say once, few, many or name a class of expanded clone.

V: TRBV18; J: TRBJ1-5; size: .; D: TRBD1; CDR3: CASSRTGSFNQPQHF; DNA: TGTGCCAGCTCCCGGACAGGGAGCTTCAATCAGCCCCAGCATTTT
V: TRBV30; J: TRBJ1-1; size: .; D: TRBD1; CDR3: CAWSPGTANTEAFF; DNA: TGTGCCTGGAGTCCCGGGACAGCGAACACTGAAGCTTTCTTT
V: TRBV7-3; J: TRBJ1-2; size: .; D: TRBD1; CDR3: CASSLDRATSSGYTF; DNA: TGTGCCAGCAGCTTAGACAGGGCCACTTCGAGCGGCTACACCTTC
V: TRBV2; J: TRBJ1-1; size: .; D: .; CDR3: CASSGEANTEAFF; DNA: TGTGCCAGCAGTGGAGAAGCGAACACTGAAGCTTTCTTT
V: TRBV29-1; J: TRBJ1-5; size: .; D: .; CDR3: CSVAGGVNQPQHF; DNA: TGCAGCGTTGCTGGGGGGGTTAATCAGCCCCAGCATTTT
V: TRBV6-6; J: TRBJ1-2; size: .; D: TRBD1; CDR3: CASSYSDRGGPGYTF; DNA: TGTGCCAGCAGTTACTCGGACAGGGGCGGGCCTGGCTACACCTTC
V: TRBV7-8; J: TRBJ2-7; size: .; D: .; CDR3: CASSLGGAGYEQYF; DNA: TGTGCCAGCAGCTTAGGGGGGGCAGGATACGAGCAGTACTTC
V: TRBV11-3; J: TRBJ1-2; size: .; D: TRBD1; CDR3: CASSVGTGGGYGYTF; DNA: TGTGCCAGCAGCGTCGGGACAGGGGGTGGCTATGGCTACACCTTC
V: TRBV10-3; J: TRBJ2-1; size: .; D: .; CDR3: CAISDGADEQFF; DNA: TGTGCCATCAGTGATGGGGCCGACGAGCAGTTCTTC
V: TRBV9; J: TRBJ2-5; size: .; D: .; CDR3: CASSLTIQETQYF; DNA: TGTGCCAGCAGTCTGACTATTCAAGAGACCCAGTACTTC
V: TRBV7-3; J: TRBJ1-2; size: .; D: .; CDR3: CASSSSDSSYGYTF; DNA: TGTGCCAGCAGCTCTTCGGACAGTTCCTATGGCTACACCTTC
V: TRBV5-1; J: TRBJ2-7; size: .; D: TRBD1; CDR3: CASMGRGPEEQYF; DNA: TGCGCCAGCATGGGCAGGGGGCCTGAGGAGCAGTACTTC
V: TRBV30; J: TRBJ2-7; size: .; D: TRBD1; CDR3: CAGSTGAGYEQYF; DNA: TGTGCCGGATCGACAGGGGCGGGGTACGAGCAGTACTTC
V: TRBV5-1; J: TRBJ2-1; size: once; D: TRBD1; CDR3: CASILDRGYNEQFF; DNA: TGCGCCAGCATCCTTGACAGGGGCTACAATGAGCAGTTCTTC
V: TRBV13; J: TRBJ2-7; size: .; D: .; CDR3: CASSRYTNYEQYF; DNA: TGTGCCAGCAGCCGATATACCAACTACGAGCAGTACTTC
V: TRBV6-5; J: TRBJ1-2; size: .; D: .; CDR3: CASSYSASNYGYTF; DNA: TGTGCCAGCAGTTACTCGGCATCCAACTATGGCTACACCTTC
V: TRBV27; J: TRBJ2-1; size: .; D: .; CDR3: CASSLLSGYNEQFF; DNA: TGTGCCAGCAGTTTGTTAAGCGGCTACAATGAGCAGTTCTTC
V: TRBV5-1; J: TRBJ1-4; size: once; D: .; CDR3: CASSLDPYSEKLFF; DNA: TGCGCCAGCAGCTTGGACCCTTACTCCGAAAAACTGTTTTTT
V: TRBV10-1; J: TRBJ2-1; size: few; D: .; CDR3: CASSTLVSYNEQFF; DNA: TGCGCCAGCAGTACTCTGGTCTCCTACAATGAGCAGTTCTTC
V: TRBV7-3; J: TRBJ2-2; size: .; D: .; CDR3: CASSLRPNTGELFF; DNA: TGTGCCAGCAGCTTAAGGCCGAACACCGGGGAGCTGTTTTTT
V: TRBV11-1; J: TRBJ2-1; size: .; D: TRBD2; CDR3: CASSLAGAAYNEQFF; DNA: TGTGCCAGCAGCCTAGCGGGAGCCGCCTACAATGAGCAGTTCTTC
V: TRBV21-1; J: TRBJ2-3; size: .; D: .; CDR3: CASRARGQATSTDTQYF; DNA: TGTGCCAGCAGGGCTCGTGGACAAGCTACTAGCACAGATACGCAGTATTTT
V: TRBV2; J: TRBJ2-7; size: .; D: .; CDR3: CASSDTYEQYF; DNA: TGTGCCAGCAGCGACACCTACGAGCAGTACTTC
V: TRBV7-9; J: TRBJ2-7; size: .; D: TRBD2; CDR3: CASSSKMGGWASYEQYF; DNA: TGTGCCAGCAGCTCAAAAATGGGGGGGTGGGCCTCCTACGAGCAGTACTTC
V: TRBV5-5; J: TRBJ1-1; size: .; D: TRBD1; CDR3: CASSLEARQGVTEAFF; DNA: TGTGCCAGCAGCTTGGAGGCGCGACAGGGGGTCACTGAAGCTTTCTTT